This passage covers 21 T cell receptor beta chains from one sample sequenced in a study of shared clonotypes between healthy human individuals. Using immunoSEQ multiplex PCR, the repertoire was profiled, and TCRdb retains in-frame clones only, with some absent. The sample lists roughly 2.2 million clones; approximately 93% were seen once. Source material: naive CD4+ T cells from PBMCs. Subset: CD45RA+ positively selected. The receptors shown here come from a man aged 18-30 years in good health. Some clones in this sample may be carry-over from other donors' samples.

The rearrangement links TRBV18 to TRBJ2-7, with TRBD2 identical over 10 bases. Germline V CDR1 and CDR2: KGHSH, LQKENI. V trimming: 4 bases; J trimming: 1 base; junction bases outside the gene matches: 4. The CDR3 is made up of 15 amino acids. In nucleotides, the CDR3 is TGTGCCAGCTCACAATGGACTAGCGGATCCTACGAGCAGTACTTC. Translated, it gives CASSQWTSGSYEQYF.

Notes on this clone: The sample has other DNA sequences that encode this CDR3 too. The J gene is TRBJ2-2, the V gene TRBV28; TRBD2 matches 11 bases. This CDR3 comprises 15 residues. Germline CDR1 and CDR2: MDHEN and SYDVKM. The ends lost 5 bases at V and 5 bases at J; junction bases unmatched: 4. The CDR3 region has the DNA TGTGCCAGCAGTCTCCGGACTAGCGGGACCGGGGAGCTGTTTTTT. This gives the protein CASSLRTSGTGELFF.

The chain is built from TRBV18 and TRBJ2-1; tentatively, D is TRBD1 (5 bases). V lost 2 bases, J lost 9 bases, and 11 bases lay in between. The CDR3 length is 13 residues. Germline CDR1 and CDR2: KGHSH and LQKENI. CDR3 DNA: TGTGCCAGCTCACCAGAAGGGGTTGGTGAGCAGTTCTTC. Translating gives CASSPEGVGEQFF.

This clone turned up a few times. The chain carries TRBV28 and TRBJ1-1; D may be TRBD1 (5 bases). The CDR3 is made up of 14 amino acids. The germline V gene encodes CDR1 MDHEN and CDR2 SYDVKM. Trimming removed 6 bases from V and 1 base from J, with 12 bases in between. The CDR3 here is CASRGRTPNTEAFF. The CDR3 region has the DNA TGTGCCAGCAGGGGTCGGACACCGAACACTGAAGCTTTCTTT.

The DNA for the CDR3 is TGTGCCAGCGGCACGGGGCCCACTGAAGCTTTCTTT. It codes for CASGTGPTEAFF. The chain carries TRBV10-3 and TRBJ1-1, with TRBD1 as a possible D gene (5 bases). The ends were cut back, 10 bases at V and 4 bases at J, with 13 bases in the middle. Germline assignment: CDR1 ENHRY and CDR2 SYGVKD. CDR3 length equals 12 residues.

The chain combines TRBV4-1 with TRBJ2-1; TRBD1 is a possible D gene (5 bases). Germline values: CDR1 MGHRA, CDR2 YSYEKL. The CDR3 length is 14 residues. V lost 0 bases and J 7 bases, leaving 10 bases between the germline ends. The CDR3 nucleotides are TGCGCCAGCAGCCAAGAGCAGGGTTCGAATGAGCAGTTCTTC. Translated, it gives CASSQEQGSNEQFF.

This chain links TRBV7-2 with TRBJ1-3; D ambiguous. This CDR3 contains 16 residues. CDR1 is SGHTA and CDR2 is FQGNSA in the germline V gene. V dropped 1 base and J dropped 0 bases, with 10 bases sitting between them. CDR3 loop: CASSLGPASSGNTIYF. The DNA of the CDR3 is TGTGCCAGCAGCTTAGGGCCAGCCAGCTCTGGAAACACCATATATTTT.

Turning to this clone: Other DNA sequences within the sample encode an identical CDR3. The chain is built from TRBV5-1 and TRBJ1-2, with 7 bases identical to TRBD1. Trimming cost V 4 bases and J 2 bases; bases outside gene matches: 2. Germline CDR1 reads SGHRS; CDR2 reads YFSETQ. The CDR3 consists of 13 residues. The CDR3 region has the DNA TGCGCCAGCAGCCCGACAGGGAACTATGGCTACACCTTC. Its translation is CASSPTGNYGYTF.

The rearrangement joins TRBV5-1 to TRBJ2-7; 9 positions match TRBD1. The germline V gene has CDR1 SGHRS and CDR2 YFSETQ. J was trimmed by 2 bases and V by 2 bases; bases with no gene match: 5. There are 15 residues in the CDR3. CDR3 coding DNA: TGCGCCAGCAGCTTCGGGACAGGGAGGGCCTACGAGCAGTACTTC. The encoded protein is CASSFGTGRAYEQYF.

The rearrangement uses TRBV30 and TRBJ1-4; a weak D match, TRBD1 (5 bases). This CDR3 spans 15 amino acids. CDR1 GTSNPN and CDR2 SVGIG come from the germline V gene (reference sequence). V lost 4 bases, J lost 4 bases, and 16 bases lay in between. This chain's CDR3 is CAWNLGGGDNEKLFF. The DNA of the CDR3 is TGTGCCTGGAACCTCGGGGGAGGGGATAATGAAAAACTGTTTTTT.

The rearrangement uses TRBV6-5 and TRBJ2-7; D unclear. The CDR3 has 15 residues. V was shortened by 0 bases and J by 0 bases, with 9 bases between the two germline ends. Per the germline V gene, CDR1 is MNHEY and CDR2 is SVGAGI. The CDR3, as DNA: TGTGCCAGCAGTTACTCTGGCGGAAACTCCTACGAGCAGTACTTC. Translating gives CASSYSGGNSYEQYF.

The chain combines TRBV6-1 with TRBJ1-1; D is ambiguous. V lost 4 bases to trimming and J lost 0 bases, with 12 bases between them. The CDR3 loop spans 15 amino acids. Germline V gives CDR1 MNHNS, CDR2 SASEGT. CDR3 DNA sequence: TGTGCCAGCAGTGCCTACAGCGTCATGAACACTGAAGCTTTCTTT. This translates into CASSAYSVMNTEAFF.

This rearrangement joins TRBV5-6 to TRBJ2-7; D perhaps matches TRBD1 (5 bases). The CDR3 contains 14 residues. In germline, CDR1 is SGHDT, CDR2 YYEEEE. Trimming shortened V by 5 bases and J by 2 bases, and 14 bases separated the two germline ends. As DNA, the CDR3 is TGTGCCAGCAGACTTAGACAGCTTCCCTACGAGCAGTACTTC. Translated: CASRLRQLPYEQYF.

The chain carries TRBV28 and TRBJ1-1, with a tentative D call TRBD1 (6 bases). This CDR3 comprises 15 residues. CDR1 MDHEN and CDR2 SYDVKM come from the germline V gene. Deletions cut 6 bases from V and 11 bases from J, with 25 bases between. The CDR3 coding sequence is TGTGCCAGCAGCTCCGGGGACCAGGGGCTGATGAGGGCTTTCTTT. Translating it yields CASSSGDQGLMRAFF.

This clone has just one count. The chain employs TRBV29-1 and TRBJ2-7; 12 nucleotides match TRBD2. The CDR3 contains 18 residues. V lost 4 bases and J lost 6; bases outside the gene matches: 19. CDR1 is SQVTM, CDR2 ANQGSEA, per germline. For the CDR3, the DNA is TGCAGCGTTGGACGGAGGTTGGGGCTAGCGGGAGGGCCTCCCGAGCAGTACTTC. Encoded protein: CSVGRRLGLAGGPPEQYF.

This chain connects TRBV27 to TRBJ2-7; 9 positions match TRBD1. This CDR3 is 15 amino acids long. J lost 5 bases, V lost 6 bases, and 11 bases had no gene match. Per germline, CDR1 MNHEY and CDR2 SMNVEV (reference sequence). The CDR3 loop reads CASRHGGTGQNEQYF. CDR3 in DNA: TGTGCCAGCAGGCACGGCGGGACAGGGCAAAACGAGCAGTACTTC.

The chain employs TRBV6-5 and TRBJ1-2; D remains ambiguous. This CDR3 spans 13 amino acids. V was trimmed by 2 bases and J by 6 bases, leaving 10 bases between them. Looked up from germline, CDR1 is MNHEY and CDR2 is SVGAGI. The CDR3 DNA sequence: TGTGCCAGCAGTTACGGGCGGGGTGATGGCTACACCTTC. The encoded protein is CASSYGRGDGYTF.

V gene TRBV6-6 combines with J gene TRBJ1-3; D is uncertain. The CDR3 sequence is 14 residues long. Trimming cost V 2 bases and J 2 bases, with 7 bases left between them. Germline-derived CDR1 and CDR2 are MNHNY and SVGAGI (reference sequence). CDR3 region: CASSYRDTGNTIYF. The CDR3 bases are TGTGCCAGCAGTTACCGAGACACTGGAAACACCATATATTTT.

The chain combines TRBV4-1 with TRBJ1-4, with TRBD1 identical over 7 bases. Germline V gene lookup returns CDR1 MGHRA and CDR2 YSYEKL. The CDR3 is made up of 15 amino acids. The V and J ends lost 5 bases and 7 bases, in that order; junction bases with no gene match: 10. The CDR3 sequence: CASSLRQGIGEKLFF. In DNA, the CDR3 is TGCGCCAGCAGCTTACGACAGGGTATAGGTGAAAAACTGTTTTTT.

This clone has a handful of counts. Additional DNA sequences in this sample encode the identical CDR3. This chain links TRBV5-1 with TRBJ1-5; TRBD1 agrees at 8 bases. Losses at the gene ends were 0 bases for V and 6 bases for J; bases not matched to a gene: 2. The CDR3 sequence is 14 residues long. Looked up from germline, CDR1 is SGHRS and CDR2 is YFSETQ. The CDR3 loop is CASSLGTGGQPQHF. The CDR3 region has the DNA TGCGCCAGCAGCTTGGGAACAGGGGGTCAGCCCCAGCATTTT.

The CDR3 here is CASSQDPGTGHTEAFF. The CDR3 DNA sequence: TGCGCCAGCAGCCAAGACCCCGGGACAGGGCACACTGAAGCTTTCTTT. The chain couples TRBV4-1 to TRBJ1-1, with 9 bases aligning to TRBD1. There are 16 residues in the CDR3. Germline values: CDR1 MGHRA, CDR2 YSYEKL. The ends lost 0 bases at V and 3 bases at J; junction bases unmatched: 5.